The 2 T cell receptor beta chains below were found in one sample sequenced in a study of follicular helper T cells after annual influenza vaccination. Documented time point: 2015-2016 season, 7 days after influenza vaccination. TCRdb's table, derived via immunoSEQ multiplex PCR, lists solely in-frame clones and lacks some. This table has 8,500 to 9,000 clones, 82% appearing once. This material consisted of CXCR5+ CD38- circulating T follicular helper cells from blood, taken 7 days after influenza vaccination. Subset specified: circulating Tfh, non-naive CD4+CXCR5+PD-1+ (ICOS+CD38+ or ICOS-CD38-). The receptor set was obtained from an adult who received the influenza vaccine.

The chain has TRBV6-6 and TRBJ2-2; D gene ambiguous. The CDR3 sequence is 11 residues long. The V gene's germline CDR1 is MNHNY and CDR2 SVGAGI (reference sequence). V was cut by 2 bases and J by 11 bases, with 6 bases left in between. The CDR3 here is CASSYQSELFF. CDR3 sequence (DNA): TGTGCCAGCAGTTACCAGAGTGAGCTGTTTTTT.

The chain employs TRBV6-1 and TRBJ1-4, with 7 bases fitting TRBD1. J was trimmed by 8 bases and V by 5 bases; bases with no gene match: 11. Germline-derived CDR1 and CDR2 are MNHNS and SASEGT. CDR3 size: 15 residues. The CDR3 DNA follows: TGTGCCAGCAGTAACAGGGGTTACCCCCGCGAAAAACTGTTTTTT. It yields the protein CASSNRGYPREKLFF.